The clone carrying this T cell receptor beta chain was seen more than once but under ten times. Its specificity is not known. These data are taken from a study of T-cell reconstitution after alpha-beta-depleted transplantation in children. Points from the study as a whole: High day-60 TCRbeta diversity in some patients came from surviving recipient T cells and thymic progenitors. Several hundred expanded graft clones reportedly gave rise to the alpha-beta T cells present about two months after transplant. Most T-cell counts and diversity one year after the transplant came from T cells that were newly produced.

Construction of the TCRbeta library involved unique molecular identifiers. TCRdb ran MiXCR on the PCR reads and lists one entry per CDR3 protein. The table includes about 120,000 distinct CDR3 sequences, about 9.4% detected once. CDR3 size: 14 residues. V lost 0 bases to trimming and J lost 8 bases, with 12 bases between them. Germline assignment: CDR1 SGHRS and CDR2 YFSETQ. The sequence was obtained from a boy younger than 10 with acute lymphoblastic leukemia, due to receive a stem cell transplant. This sample comprised PBMCs, obtained before TCRalphabeta/CD19-depleted stem cell transplant. The genes are TRBV5-1 and TRBJ1-5; a possible D gene is TRBD1 (5 bases). CDR3 DNA: TGCGCCAGCAGCTTGGGCGCTTTAGGGGAGCCCCAGCATTTT. Amino acid sequence: CASSLGALGEPQHF. The whole variable domain, remainder taken from reference TRBV5-1 and TRBJ1-5, is KAGVTQTPRYLIKTRGQQVTLSCSPISGHRSVSWYQQTPGQGLQFLFEYFSETQRNKGNFPGRFSGRQFSNSRSEMNVSTLELGDSALYLCASSLGALGEPQHFGDGTRLSIL.